This TCR beta chain was sequenced for a study of cytomegalovirus exposure and HLA in healthy donors. The V gene end was trimmed by 5 bases and the J gene end by 0 bases; junction bases not matched to a gene: 7. Germline V gives CDR1 SEHNR, CDR2 FQNEAQ (reference sequence). The CDR3 is 17 amino acids. In the PCR, 60 Vbeta and 13 Jbeta primers were used. Assay: immunoSEQ multiplex PCR; the TCRdb copy retains only in-frame clones and omits some. Of some 170,000 clones listed, 75% to 85% were seen once; the top ten hold just under 5%. The sequence came from a woman between 18 and 29 years old in good health and CMV-seropositive. The rearrangement links TRBV7-9 to TRBJ2-6, with 7 bases fitting TRBD1. The specimen sequenced was PBMCs. The DNA of the CDR3 is TGTGCCAGCAGCAGACAGACAGGGCGCTCTGGGGCCAACGTCCTGACTTTC. It is translated as CASSRQTGRSGANVLTF.